This is a list of T cell receptor beta chains from one sample in a study of CD8 T cells in ankylosing spondylitis. MiXCR, run by TCRdb on the 5' RACE reads, gives a single entry per CDR3 protein. The sample consists of fewer than 250,000 distinct CDR3 sequences, about 10% of them appearing once. Sample: blood, either unsorted or a sorted T cell fraction (not recorded which). These TCRs come from a male donor with ankylosing spondylitis or in good health (not recorded which). CDR3s include the opening cysteine and the closing phenylalanine or tryptophan. Each record gives: clone size, V gene, D gene, J gene, CDR3 protein, CDR3 DNA. The D gene is left open where the match is weak. Clone size is not always given. Where it is, it says once, few, many or a class for expanded clones.

clone_size: .
v_call: TRBV7-2
d_call: .
j_call: TRBJ1-1
cdr3_aa: CASSTTGSEAFF
cdr3_nt: TGTGCCAGCAGTACGACAGGTTCTGAAGCTTTCTTT

clone_size: few
v_call: TRBV28
d_call: TRBD1
j_call: TRBJ1-5
cdr3_aa: CASTFTGGASQPQHF
cdr3_nt: TGTGCCAGCACATTCACAGGGGGCGCGTCTCAGCCCCAGCATTTT

clone_size: few
v_call: TRBV5-1
d_call: .
j_call: TRBJ2-4
cdr3_aa: CASSLGHLENIQYF
cdr3_nt: TGCGCCAGCAGCTTGGGACATTTGGAAAACATTCAGTACTTC

clone_size: many
v_call: TRBV6-2/TRBV6-3
d_call: TRBD2
j_call: TRBJ2-2
cdr3_aa: CASSWRLAGGKTGELFF
cdr3_nt: TGTGCCAGCAGTTGGCGACTAGCGGGAGGAAAAACCGGGGAGCTGTTTTTT

clone_size: many
v_call: TRBV28
d_call: TRBD2
j_call: TRBJ2-7
cdr3_aa: CASSFQTGGPYEQYF
cdr3_nt: TGTGCCAGCAGTTTTCAAACGGGAGGGCCCTACGAGCAGTACTTC

clone_size: few
v_call: TRBV10-1
d_call: .
j_call: TRBJ2-3
cdr3_aa: CASSDYGVGGEDTQYF
cdr3_nt: TGCGCCAGCAGTGATTATGGGGTTGGGGGAGAAGATACGCAGTATTTT

clone_size: .
v_call: TRBV7-9
d_call: .
j_call: TRBJ1-2
cdr3_aa: CASSPEYYGYTF
cdr3_nt: TGTGCCAGCAGCCCCGAATACTATGGCTACACCTTC

clone_size: many
v_call: TRBV5-1
d_call: .
j_call: TRBJ1-1
cdr3_aa: CASSVGPQGNTEAFF
cdr3_nt: TGCGCCAGCAGCGTCGGGCCCCAGGGTAACACTGAAGCTTTCTTT

clone_size: many
v_call: TRBV20-1
d_call: TRBD2
j_call: TRBJ2-1
cdr3_aa: CSAPGGLAGANSYNEQFF
cdr3_nt: TGCAGTGCGCCGGGGGGACTAGCGGGAGCTAACTCCTACAATGAGCAGTTCTTC

clone_size: many
v_call: TRBV5-1
d_call: .
j_call: TRBJ2-3
cdr3_aa: CASSLQAPTDTQYF
cdr3_nt: TGCGCCAGCAGCTTGCAGGCTCCCACAGATACGCAGTATTTT

clone_size: .
v_call: TRBV5-1
d_call: TRBD2
j_call: TRBJ2-1
cdr3_aa: CASSSGGGPSYNEQFF
cdr3_nt: TGCGCCAGCAGCTCCGGGGGGGGCCCCTCCTACAATGAGCAGTTCTTC

clone_size: many
v_call: TRBV25-1
d_call: .
j_call: TRBJ2-4
cdr3_aa: CASSDSQGLAKNIQYF
cdr3_nt: TGTGCCAGCAGTGATTCTCAGGGACTAGCCAAAAACATTCAGTACTTC

clone_size: few
v_call: TRBV5-1
d_call: TRBD1
j_call: TRBJ1-1
cdr3_aa: CASSKRQGLMAEAFF
cdr3_nt: TGCGCCAGCAGCAAAAGACAGGGTTTGATGGCTGAAGCTTTCTTT

clone_size: many
v_call: TRBV7-2
d_call: .
j_call: TRBJ2-3
cdr3_aa: CASSAQLGTSTDTQYF
cdr3_nt: TGTGCCAGCAGCGCCCAGCTAGGAACTAGCACAGATACGCAGTATTTT

clone_size: .
v_call: TRBV30
d_call: TRBD1
j_call: TRBJ2-5
cdr3_aa: CAWGLDRGQETQYF
cdr3_nt: TGTGCCTGGGGGTTGGACAGGGGGCAGGAGACCCAGTACTTC

clone_size: many
v_call: TRBV5-1
d_call: .
j_call: TRBJ2-5
cdr3_aa: CASSLGQYQETQYF
cdr3_nt: TGCGCCAGCAGCTTAGGCCAGTACCAAGAGACCCAGTACTTC